The subject of this entry is one T cell receptor (beta chain). Its specificity is unknown. This entry comes from a study of TIL therapy for anti-PD-1-resistant metastatic lung cancer. As for the study in general: Tumors had a median PD-L1 proportion score of 5% to 6.5%. Half of patients were current or former smokers.

Time point denoted: pre-treatment sample, taken before nivolumab and TIL therapy. The libraries were made with immunoSEQ v3. Some clones are missing from TCRdb's copy, which holds only in-frame ones; the method was immunoSEQ multiplex PCR. This sample yields about 60,000 clones, of which 55% to 75% are seen a single time; around 6.1% belongs to the top ten. Trimming took 3 bases from V and 5 from J, leaving 11 bases between them. There are 13 residues in the CDR3. Germline CDR1 and CDR2: SGHRS and YFSETQ. General study findings and limits: The cohort had more treatment-naive, never-smoker and oncogene-addicted patients than typical. The baseline peripheral repertoire was partially replaced by infused TIL clonotypes that later decayed.

The source material was blood, sampled at baseline. The source of this sequence is a person aged 25 to 85 with non-small cell lung cancer. This chain links TRBV5-1 with TRBJ2-5, with a possible D match to TRBD2 (6 bases). The CDR3 loop is CASSSRGGETQYF. The CDR3 DNA sequence: TGCGCCAGCAGCTCCCGAGGAGGGGAGACCCAGTACTTC.